What follows are 9 T cell receptor beta chains derived from one specimen sequenced in a study of blood T cell repertoires in COVID-19. Using immunoSEQ multiplex PCR, the repertoire was profiled, and TCRdb retains in-frame clones only, with some absent. The repertoire consists of about 130,000 clones, with 74% occurring once and the leading ten covering roughly 5.5%. Sequencing was carried out using peripheral blood. Receptors originate from a man aged 55 to 70 with acute or convalescent COVID-19.

V usage is TRBV7-3 and J usage is TRBJ2-2; 13 nucleotides line up with TRBD2. The trim removed 6 bases at V and 6 bases at J, leaving 4 bases unmatched. The CDR3 is made up of 15 amino acids. The germline gives CDR1 SGHTA, CDR2 FQGTGA. CDR3 residues: CASSRTSGGAGELFF. The CDR3 coding sequence is TGTGCCAGCAGTCGGACTAGCGGGGGTGCCGGGGAGCTGTTTTTT.

This chain uses TRBV11-3 with TRBJ1-1; 7 bases agree with TRBD1. The germline gives CDR1 SGHNT, CDR2 YENEEA. The CDR3 has 13 amino acids. The J segment lost 4 bases and the V segment lost 5 bases, leaving 4 bases of the junction unmatched. CDR3 amino acids: CASSGTVATEAFF. The CDR3 nucleotides read TGTGCCAGCAGCGGGACAGTCGCCACTGAAGCTTTCTTT.

J is TRBJ2-1 and V is TRBV20-1; the D is unclear. V was pared by 3 bases and J by 0 bases, with 12 bases between. Per germline, CDR1 DFQATT and CDR2 SNEGSKA (reference sequence). CDR3 length equals 15 residues. CDR3 region: CSASSHPSSYNEQFF. The CDR3 DNA is TGCAGTGCTAGTTCTCACCCGAGCTCCTACAATGAGCAGTTCTTC.

The rearrangement uses TRBV19 and TRBJ1-1; D may be TRBD1 (6 bases). The CDR3 length is 14 residues. V dropped 7 bases and J dropped 4 bases, with 16 bases sitting between them. The V gene's germline CDR1 is LNHDA and CDR2 SQIVND (reference sequence). DNA of the CDR3: TGTGCCAGTACTCTACGGGGGGCGGTCACTGAAGCTTTCTTT. Translated: CASTLRGAVTEAFF.

The chain employs TRBV7-3 and TRBJ1-2, with 9 nucleotides matching TRBD1. This CDR3 has 16 residues. In germline, CDR1 is SGHTA, CDR2 FQGTGA. The ends lost 1 base at V and 6 bases at J; junction bases unmatched: 9. CDR3 bases: TGTGCCAGCAGCTTAAAGGGACAGGGTTTAATAGATGGCTACACCTTC. Its translation is CASSLKGQGLIDGYTF.

The chain employs TRBV19 and TRBJ1-5, with D uncertain. The CDR3 has 14 amino acids. Looked up from germline, CDR1 is LNHDA and CDR2 is SQIVND (reference sequence). V lost 3 bases and J lost 3, with 9 bases in between. The CDR3 DNA is TGTGCCAGTAGTATCGGCGGGGACAATCAGCCCCAGCATTTT. Translated: CASSIGGDNQPQHF.

CDR3 residues: CASSLGGSGYNEQFF. The CDR3 region has the DNA TGTGCCAGCAGCTTAGGCGGGAGCGGCTACAATGAGCAGTTCTTC. This sequence joins TRBV7-9 and TRBJ2-1, with TRBD2 matching 7 bases. The CDR3 spans 15 residues. Looked up from germline, CDR1 is SEHNR and CDR2 is FQNEAQ (reference sequence). The ends lost 1 base at V and 3 bases at J; junction bases unmatched: 3.

The CDR3 DNA reads as TGTGCCTGGAGTTTGACATACATGAACACTGAAGCTTTCTTT. It yields the protein CAWSLTYMNTEAFF. This chain links TRBV30 with TRBJ1-1, with D uncertain. Germline CDR1 reads GTSNPN; CDR2 reads SVGIG (reference sequence). V was clipped by 2 bases and J by 0 bases, with 10 bases between them. The CDR3 runs to 14 residues. Variable domain in full (rest from reference TRBV30 and TRBJ1-1): SQTIHQWPATLVQPVGSPLSLECTVEGTSNPNLYWYRQAAGRGLQLLFYSVGIGQISSEVPQNLSASRPQDRQFILSSKKLLLSDSGFYLCAWSLTYMNTEAFFGQGTRLTVV.

This chain joins TRBV6-4 and TRBJ1-1; 8 bases fit TRBD1. After removal of 4 bases from V and 0 bases from J, the junction contained 10 bases not matched to a gene. This CDR3 is 17 amino acids long. The germline V gene encodes CDR1 MRHNA and CDR2 SNTAGT. The chain's CDR3 is CASSVRQGRTLNTEAFF. The DNA for the CDR3 is TGTGCCAGCAGTGTAAGACAGGGGCGAACCCTGAACACTGAAGCTTTCTTT.